This T cell receptor (beta chain) appears in the sequencing data of a study of cytomegalovirus exposure and HLA in healthy donors. General study results and limits: The records held CMV serostatus as the only immune exposure information.

Both 60 Vbeta primers and 13 Jbeta primers went into the PCR. Libraries were prepared by immunoSEQ multiplex PCR; TCRdb keeps only in-frame clonotypes and omits some of them. The sample has 40,000 to 45,000 clones; the top ten hold more than 1.5%. Concerning this clone: Its matching antigen is unknown.

What was sequenced was PBMCs. This TCR came from a woman aged 25-40 years in good health and CMV-seronegative.

This CDR3 reads CASSSDRAGVNTQYF. The CDR3 nucleotides read TGTGCCAGCAGCTCGGACAGGGCGGGCGTAAATACGCAGTATTTT. The chain employs TRBV11-3 and TRBJ2-3; 8 bases agree with TRBD1. Germline CDR1 reads SGHNT; CDR2 reads YENEEA. Losses at the gene ends were 4 bases for V and 7 bases for J; bases not matched to a gene: 10. There are 15 residues in the CDR3.